These T cell receptor beta chains were read from a single sample in a study of T cells in tumors after PD-1 blockade. TCRdb keeps only in-frame clones here, not all; method: immunoSEQ multiplex PCR. The sample lists approximately 47,000 clones; around four fifths were seen once. Sequenced here: PBMCs, sampled before anti-PD-1 therapy. The receptors originated from a human donor with advanced basal cell or squamous cell carcinoma (not recorded which). Each CDR3 is given with its conserved first and last residue. D genes are given only for firm matches. Some rows have no size entry. The others give once, few or many, or a class for an expanded clone.

TRBJ2-1 | NA | NA | TRBV4-2 | CASSQDYSGRGEQFF | TGTGCCAGCAGCCAAGATTATTCAGGACGTGGTGAGCAGTTCTTC
TRBJ2-7 | NA | TRBD2 | TRBV11-1 | CASSGSGGRREQYF | TGTGCCAGCAGCGGTAGCGGGGGCCGACGGGAGCAGTACTTC
TRBJ2-1 | NA | TRBD2 | TRBV5-1 | CASSAAGLSGNEQFF | TGCGCCAGCAGCGCAGCGGGGTTGTCGGGCAATGAGCAGTTCTTC
TRBJ1-5 | few | NA | TRBV6-4 | CASKVQGAWGNQPQHF | TGTGCCAGCAAAGTTCAGGGAGCTTGGGGCAATCAGCCCCAGCATTTT
TRBJ1-5 | NA | NA | TRBV7-8 | CASSSAWGTRLGNQPQHF | TGTGCCAGCAGCTCCGCTTGGGGGACCCGATTGGGCAATCAGCCCCAGCATTTT
TRBJ2-1 | NA | TRBD2 | TRBV29-1 | CSVAGGAYNEQFF | TGCAGCGTTGCCGGGGGGGCCTACAATGAGCAGTTCTTC
TRBJ2-3 | NA | TRBD1 | TRBV29-1 | CSANPTDRGLDTQYF | TGCAGCGCTAACCCCACAGACAGGGGGCTAGATACGCAGTATTTT
TRBJ2-2 | NA | TRBD1 | TRBV7-7 | CASSQDRGNTGELFF | TGTGCCAGCAGCCAAGACAGGGGGAACACCGGGGAGCTGTTTTTT
TRBJ1-5 | few | NA | TRBV19 | CASNSLEKPQHF | TGTGCCAGTAACTCCTTGGAGAAGCCCCAGCATTTT
TRBJ1-2 | NA | TRBD1 | TRBV19 | CASTQGEYYGYTF | TGTGCCAGTACCCAGGGGGAATACTATGGCTACACCTTC
TRBJ2-7 | NA | TRBD1 | TRBV5-6 | CASSPNPGTGGLGQYF | TGTGCCAGCAGCCCCAACCCCGGGACAGGGGGACTGGGGCAGTACTTC
TRBJ2-3 | NA | NA | TRBV2 | CASSEGLESTDTQYF | TGTGCCAGCAGTGAGGGGCTAGAGAGCACAGATACGCAGTATTTT
TRBJ2-3 | NA | NA | TRBV19 | CATGQEGTDTQYF | TGTGCCACAGGACAAGAGGGCACAGATACGCAGTATTTT
TRBJ1-6 | NA | NA | TRBV5-1 | CASSLDTINSPLHF | TGCGCCAGCAGCCTGGACACCATTAATTCACCCCTCCACTTT
TRBJ2-5 | NA | NA | TRBV19 | CASSTQGRGKETQYF | TGTGCCAGTAGTACCCAGGGACGGGGAAAAGAGACCCAGTACTTC
TRBJ1-5 | once | NA | TRBV18 | CASSPQGTNQPQHF | TGTGCCAGCTCACCACAGGGGACCAATCAGCCCCAGCATTTT
TRBJ2-5 | NA | NA | TRBV7-9 | CASIPLGKETQYF | TGTGCCAGCATCCCCCTTGGGAAGGAGACCCAGTACTTC